Below, 12 T cell receptor beta chains from the same sample are listed, as sequenced in a study of tumour-infiltrating T cells in Burkitt lymphoma. Sequencing used immunoSEQ multiplex PCR; TCRdb keeps in-frame clones, though not all of them. The sample contains 15,000 to 20,000 clones, around four fifths of which appear only once. Material: tumor tissue. These TCRs come from a human donor with diffuse large B-cell lymphoma.

This chain links TRBV6-1 with TRBJ1-2; D is uncertain. Trimming pared 2 bases from V and 4 bases from J, leaving 11 bases between. CDR3 length equals 14 residues. CDR1 is MNHNS and CDR2 is SASEGT in the germline V gene. CDR3 in DNA: TGTGCCAGCAGTGAATGGTTTGAAGGCTATGGCTACACCTTC. It encodes CASSEWFEGYGYTF.

This clone was observed a few times. The genes are TRBV4-1 and TRBJ1-2; possibly TRBD1 for D (6 bases). Germline CDR1 reads MGHRA; CDR2 reads YSYEKL. Trimming removed 4 bases from V and 9 bases from J, with 18 bases in between. The CDR3 contains 14 residues. The CDR3 sequence is CASSLREAQGSYTF. The CDR3 nucleotides read TGCGCCAGCAGCCTCAGGGAGGCGCAGGGGAGCTACACCTTC.

The chain joins TRBV7-2 to TRBJ1-1, with D unclear. The CDR3 loop spans 14 amino acids. V lost 1 base to trimming and J lost 3 bases, with 9 bases between them. Germline V gene lookup returns CDR1 SGHTA and CDR2 FQGNSA. The chain's CDR3 is CASSLVMGDTEAFF. Here the CDR3 DNA reads TGTGCCAGCAGCTTAGTTATGGGAGACACTGAAGCTTTCTTT.

This clone has just one count. This chain joins TRBV29-1 and TRBJ2-3; 7 positions agree with TRBD1. V lost 4 bases to trimming and J lost 7 bases; unmatched junction nucleotides: 8. This CDR3 is 13 amino acids long. Germline V gene lookup returns CDR1 SQVTM and CDR2 ANQGSEA. CDR3 in amino acids: CSVGVQGSNTQYF. CDR3 DNA sequence: TGCAGCGTTGGCGTACAGGGGTCAAATACGCAGTATTTT.

The rearrangement joins TRBV11-2 to TRBJ1-1; 8 bases align to TRBD1. The V gene end was trimmed by 3 bases and the J gene end by 0 bases; junction bases not matched to a gene: 6. The CDR3 loop spans 16 amino acids. Germline V CDR1 and CDR2: SGHAT, FQNNGV. CDR3 coding DNA: TGTGCCAGCAGCTTCAGAGCGGACAGGGTGAACACTGAAGCTTTCTTT. Encoded protein: CASSFRADRVNTEAFF.

V usage is TRBV6-5 and J usage is TRBJ1-1; possibly TRBD1 for D (6 bases). Deletions cut 0 bases from V and 2 bases from J, with 13 bases between. Per germline, CDR1 MNHEY and CDR2 SVGAGI. CDR3 length: 16 amino acids. CDR3 sequence (DNA): TGTGCCAGCAGTTACTCACCCCCAGGGACAAACACTGAAGCTTTCTTT. This codes for CASSYSPPGTNTEAFF.

V is TRBV5-1 and J is TRBJ1-2; no firm D call. V was cut by 2 bases and J by 8 bases, with 10 bases left in between. CDR1 is SGHRS, CDR2 YFSETQ, per germline. This CDR3 contains 12 residues. The CDR3 loop reads CASSFDRGGYTF. The CDR3 coding sequence is TGCGCCAGCAGCTTCGACCGTGGGGGCTACACCTTC.

J is TRBJ2-1 and V is TRBV29-1, with a weak D call TRBD2 (6 bases). The CDR3 contains 10 residues. The germline CDR1 and CDR2 sequences are SQVTM and ANQGSEA. The CDR3, as DNA: TGCAGTACCGGGGGACATGAGCAGTTCTTC. This translates into CSTGGHEQFF.

This clone has a handful of counts. The chain carries TRBV29-1 and TRBJ1-2; 7 positions match TRBD1. The junction had 8 bases not matched to a gene; V was cut back by 2 bases and J by 2 bases. There are 15 residues in the CDR3. Germline CDR1 reads SQVTM; CDR2 reads ANQGSEA. The CDR3, as DNA: TGCAGCGTTGAAATAGTGGGGACAGAGAACTATGGCTACACCTTC. Encoded protein: CSVEIVGTENYGYTF. Variable domain in full (rest from reference TRBV29-1 and TRBJ1-2): SAVISQKPSRDICQRGTSLTIQCQVDSQVTMMFWYRQQPGQSLTLIATANQGSEATYESGFVIDKFPISRPNLTFSTLTVSNMSPEDSSIYLCSVEIVGTENYGYTFGSGTRLTVV.

V gene TRBV6-5 combines with J gene TRBJ1-4, with no clear D. Between the trimmed V and J ends, which lost 0 bases and 3 bases, there was a span of 11 bases. The germline V gene has CDR1 MNHEY and CDR2 SVGAGI. CDR3 size: 16 residues. The CDR3 nucleotides are TGTGCCAGCAGTTACTCCGTCGGAGTTTCTAATGAAAAACTGTTTTTT. This sequence encodes CASSYSVGVSNEKLFF.

This rearrangement joins TRBV6-4 to TRBJ1-2; D is possibly TRBD1 (5 bases). The V gene lost 5 bases and the J gene lost 2 bases, with 12 bases spanning the gap. The V gene's germline CDR1 is MRHNA and CDR2 SNTAGT. CDR3 size: 14 residues. In nucleotides, the CDR3 is TGTGCCAGCAGTCGGGACGCCAGAAACTATGGCTACACCTTC. The encoded protein is CASSRDARNYGYTF.

The chain has TRBV12-5 and TRBJ1-1; 9 bases align to TRBD1. CDR3 length equals 19 residues. The V segment lost 4 bases and the J segment 2 bases; nucleotides outside the gene matches: 17. Germline V gene lookup returns CDR1 LGHNT and CDR2 FRNRAP. CDR3 in amino acids: CASGSQTHHGQGSNTEAFF. Written as DNA, the CDR3 is TGTGCTAGTGGTTCCCAAACTCACCACGGACAGGGGAGTAACACTGAAGCTTTCTTT.